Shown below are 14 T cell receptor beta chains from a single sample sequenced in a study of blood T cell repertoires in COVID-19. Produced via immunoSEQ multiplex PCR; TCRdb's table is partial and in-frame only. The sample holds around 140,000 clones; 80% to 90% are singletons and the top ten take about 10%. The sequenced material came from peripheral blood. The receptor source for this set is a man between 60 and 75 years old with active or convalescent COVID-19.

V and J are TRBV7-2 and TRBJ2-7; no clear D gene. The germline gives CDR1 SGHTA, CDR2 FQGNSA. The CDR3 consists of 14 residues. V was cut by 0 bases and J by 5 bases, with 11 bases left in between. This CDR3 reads CASSLAGSIDEQYF. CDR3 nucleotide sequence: TGTGCCAGCAGCTTAGCGGGCAGCATCGACGAGCAGTACTTC.

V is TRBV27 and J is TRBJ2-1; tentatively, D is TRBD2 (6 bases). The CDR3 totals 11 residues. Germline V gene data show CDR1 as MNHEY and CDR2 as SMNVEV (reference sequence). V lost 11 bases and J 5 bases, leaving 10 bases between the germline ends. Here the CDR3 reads CAAGLHNEQFF. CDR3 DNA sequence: TGTGCCGCGGGACTCCACAATGAGCAGTTCTTC.

In DNA form, the CDR3 reads TGTGCCAGTACCCGGGACAGGGGAGAATCCTATAATTCACCCCTCCACTTT. Amino acid sequence: CASTRDRGESYNSPLHF. This chain joins TRBV19 and TRBJ1-6, with 10 bases that match TRBD1. V shed 7 bases, J shed 1 base, and the junction held 7 bases outside the gene matches. The CDR3 length is 17 residues. Germline V lookup: CDR1 LNHDA, CDR2 SQIVND (reference sequence).

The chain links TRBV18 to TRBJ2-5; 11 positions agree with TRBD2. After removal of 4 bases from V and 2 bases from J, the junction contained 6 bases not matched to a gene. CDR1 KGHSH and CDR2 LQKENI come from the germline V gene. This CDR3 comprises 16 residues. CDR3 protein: CASSRGTSGTQETQYF. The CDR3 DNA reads TGTGCCAGCTCACGCGGGACTAGCGGAACGCAAGAGACCCAGTACTTC.

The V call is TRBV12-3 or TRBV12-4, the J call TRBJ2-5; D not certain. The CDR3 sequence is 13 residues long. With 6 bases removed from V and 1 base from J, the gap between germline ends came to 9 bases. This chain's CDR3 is CASRAGLQETQYF. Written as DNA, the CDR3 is TGTGCCAGCAGAGCAGGCCTCCAAGAGACCCAGTACTTC.

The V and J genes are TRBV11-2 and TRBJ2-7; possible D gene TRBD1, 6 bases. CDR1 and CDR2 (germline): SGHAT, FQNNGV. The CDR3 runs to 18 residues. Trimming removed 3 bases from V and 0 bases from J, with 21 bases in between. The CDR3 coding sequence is TGTGCCAGCAGCTTGGGGTTTGGGCGGACAGAAACCTCCTACGAGCAGTACTTC. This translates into CASSLGFGRTETSYEQYF. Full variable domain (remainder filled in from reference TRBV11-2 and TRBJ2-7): EAGVAQSPRYKIIEKRQSVAFWCNPISGHATLYWYQQILGQGPKLLIQFQNNGVVDDSQLPKDRFSAERLKGVDSTLKIQPAKLEDSAVYLCASSLGFGRTETSYEQYFGPGTRLTVT.

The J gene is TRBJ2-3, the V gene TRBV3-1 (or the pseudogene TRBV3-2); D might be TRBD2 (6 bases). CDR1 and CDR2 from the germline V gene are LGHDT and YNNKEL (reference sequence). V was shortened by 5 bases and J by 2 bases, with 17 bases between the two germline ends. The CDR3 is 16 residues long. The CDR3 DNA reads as TGTGCCAGCAGCTTACCGGGACTCCTTGACACAGATACGCAGTATTTT. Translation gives CASSLPGLLDTDTQYF.

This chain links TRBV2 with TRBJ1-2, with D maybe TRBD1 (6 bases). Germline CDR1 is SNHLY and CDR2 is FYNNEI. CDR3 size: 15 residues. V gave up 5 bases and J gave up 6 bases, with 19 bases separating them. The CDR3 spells CASSLATGGADGYTF. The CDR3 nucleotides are TGTGCCAGCAGTCTCGCAACGGGGGGGGCGGATGGCTACACCTTC.

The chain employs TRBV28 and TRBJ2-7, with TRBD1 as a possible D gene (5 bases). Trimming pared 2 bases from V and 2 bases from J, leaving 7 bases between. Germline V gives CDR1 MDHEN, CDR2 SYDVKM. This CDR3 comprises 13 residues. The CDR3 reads CASSLPQAYEQYF. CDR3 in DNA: TGTGCCAGCAGTTTACCACAGGCCTACGAGCAGTACTTC. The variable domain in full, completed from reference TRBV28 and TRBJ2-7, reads DVKVTQSSRYLVKRTGEKVFLECVQDMDHENMFWYRQDPGLGLRLIYFSYDVKMKEKGDIPEGYSVSREKKERFSLILESASTNQTSMYLCASSLPQAYEQYFGPGTRLTVT.

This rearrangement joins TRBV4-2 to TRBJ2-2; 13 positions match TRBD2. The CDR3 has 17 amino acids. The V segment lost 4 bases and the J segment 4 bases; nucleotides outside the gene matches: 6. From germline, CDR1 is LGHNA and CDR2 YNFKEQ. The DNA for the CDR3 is TGTGCCAGCAGCCTTTCGGGACTAGCGGGATTCACCGGGGAGCTGTTTTTT. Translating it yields CASSLSGLAGFTGELFF.

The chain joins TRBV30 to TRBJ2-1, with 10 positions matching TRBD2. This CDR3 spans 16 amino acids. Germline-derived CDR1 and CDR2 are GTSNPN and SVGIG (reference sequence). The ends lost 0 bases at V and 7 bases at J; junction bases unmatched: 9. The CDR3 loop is CAWSVQTAGGPNEQFF. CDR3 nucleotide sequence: TGTGCCTGGAGTGTACAAACAGCGGGAGGGCCAAATGAGCAGTTCTTC.

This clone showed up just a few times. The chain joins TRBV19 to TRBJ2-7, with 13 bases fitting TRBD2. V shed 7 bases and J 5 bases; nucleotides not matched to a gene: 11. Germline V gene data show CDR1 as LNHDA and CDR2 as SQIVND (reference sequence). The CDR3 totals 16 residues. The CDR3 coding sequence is TGTGCCAGTACCGGACGGCCGGGACTAGCGGGAAACGAGCAGTACTTC. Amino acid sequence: CASTGRPGLAGNEQYF. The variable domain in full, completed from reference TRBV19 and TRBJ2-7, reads DGGITQSPKYLFRKEGQNVTLSCEQNLNHDAMYWYRQDPGQGLRLIYYSQIVNDFQKGDIAEGYSVSREKKESFPLTVTSAQKNPTAFYLCASTGRPGLAGNEQYFGPGTRLTVT.

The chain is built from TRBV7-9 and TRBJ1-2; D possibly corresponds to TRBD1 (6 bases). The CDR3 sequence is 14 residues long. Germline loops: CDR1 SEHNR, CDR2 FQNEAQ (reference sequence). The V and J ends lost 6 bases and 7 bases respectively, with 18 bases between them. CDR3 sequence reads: CASSLLHRVPGYTF. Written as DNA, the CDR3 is TGTGCCAGCAGTTTGCTGCACAGGGTTCCTGGCTACACCTTC.

CDR3 coding DNA: TGTGCCAGCAGTTACTCGGGCGAAAAACGCACTGAAGCTTTCTTT. The encoded protein is CASSYSGEKRTEAFF. The chain combines TRBV6-5 with TRBJ1-1; D remains unclear. The CDR3 is 15 residues long. V lost 0 bases and J 4 bases, leaving 12 bases between the germline ends. The V gene's germline CDR1 is MNHEY and CDR2 SVGAGI.